Each of the 29 T cell receptor beta chains below was sequenced from the same sample in a study of shared clonotypes between healthy human individuals. TCRdb's copy holds only in-frame clones and misses some; the assay was immunoSEQ multiplex PCR. This table has roughly 2.6 million clones, around 94% appearing once. Material: naive CD4+ T cells sorted from blood. Subset here: CD45RA+ positively selected. Source of these receptors: a man between 18 and 29 years old in good health.

The chain combines TRBV11-2 with TRBJ1-5, with 7 bases matching TRBD1. Trimming removed 5 bases from V and 7 bases from J; junction bases left unmatched: 8. Germline V gene lookup returns CDR1 SGHAT and CDR2 FQNNGV. This CDR3 region has 14 residues. CDR3: CASSITGVGQPQHF. In nucleotides, the CDR3 is TGTGCCAGCAGCATTACAGGGGTAGGACAGCCCCAGCATTTT.

The V and J genes are TRBV5-1 and TRBJ1-2; a weak D match, TRBD1 (5 bases). The V gene's germline CDR1 is SGHRS and CDR2 YFSETQ. The CDR3 runs to 13 residues. With 4 bases removed from V and 4 bases from J, the gap between germline ends came to 11 bases. The CDR3 spells CASSQGVTYGYTF. CDR3 nucleotides: TGCGCCAGCAGCCAAGGGGTTACCTATGGCTACACCTTC.

The chain joins TRBV5-6 to TRBJ2-7; unclear D gene. This CDR3 is built from 14 residues. Germline loops: CDR1 SGHDT, CDR2 YYEEEE. V was pared by 1 base and J by 3 bases, with 11 bases between. CDR3 nucleotides: TGTGCCAGCAGCTTGTTCAACGGTGACTACGAGCAGTACTTC. It is translated as CASSLFNGDYEQYF.

The chain combines TRBV15 with TRBJ2-3; D unresolved. The CDR3 runs 12 residues. Germline loops: CDR1 LNHNV, CDR2 YYDKDF (reference sequence). V was clipped by 1 base and J by 10 bases, with 9 bases between them. The CDR3 DNA reads as TGTGCCACCAGCAGAGGTGAAAAGTCGCAGTATTTT. Translating gives CATSRGEKSQYF.

The rearrangement joins TRBV9 to TRBJ1-2; the match to TRBD1 covers 10 bases. Germline V gene lookup returns CDR1 SGDLS and CDR2 YYNGEE. After removal of 3 bases from V and 8 bases from J, the junction contained 13 bases not matched to a gene. This CDR3 has 16 amino acids. CDR3 in DNA: TGTGCCAGCAGCGCCCTGCCCGGGACAGGGGCTCGGGGCTACACCTTC. This gives the protein CASSALPGTGARGYTF.

This clone has just one count. This rearrangement joins TRBV6-5 to TRBJ2-7; weak D call: TRBD1 (6 bases). This CDR3 spans 13 amino acids. CDR1 is MNHEY, CDR2 SVGAGI, per germline. Trimming took off 6 bases at V and 3 bases at J, with 12 bases between the two ends. The CDR3 DNA reads as TGTGCCAGCAGGCTGGACAGTTTCTACGAGCAGTACTTC. Translated: CASRLDSFYEQYF.

V and J are TRBV6-6 and TRBJ2-5; D uncertain. The tail of the sequence fits TRBJ2-7 better, so the J call may be wrong. CDR3 length: 14 residues. Germline values: CDR1 MNHNY, CDR2 SVGAGI (reference sequence). In nucleotides, the CDR3 is TGTGCCAGCGTCCCACAGCGAAACCGCTACGAGCAGTACTTC. It yields the protein CASVPQRNRYEQYF.

This clone occurred once. The chain recombines TRBV2 with TRBJ2-7; TRBD1 matches at 11 bases. Unmatched junction bases numbered 4, after V lost 6 bases and J lost 0 bases. The CDR3 consists of 15 residues. Germline V lookup: CDR1 SNHLY, CDR2 FYNNEI. The CDR3 sequence is CASRRDRGSSYEQYF. CDR3 DNA: TGTGCCAGCAGGAGGGACAGGGGGAGCTCCTACGAGCAGTACTTC.

This clone was detected only once. Other nucleotide sequences in the sample specify the same CDR3. The CDR3 sequence: CASSLGQGGNEQFF. CDR3 bases: TGTGCCAGCAGTCTCGGACAGGGCGGGAATGAGCAGTTCTTC. The chain combines TRBV2 with TRBJ2-1; 8 bases line up with TRBD1. CDR1 SNHLY and CDR2 FYNNEI come from the germline V gene. This CDR3 comprises 14 residues. Trimming cost V 5 bases and J 7 bases; bases outside gene matches: 7. The full variable domain, rest sourced from reference TRBV2 and TRBJ2-1, is EPEVTQTPSHQVTQMGQEVILRCVPISNHLYFYWYRQILGQKVEFLVSFYNNEISEKSEIFDDQFSVERPDGSNFTLKIRSTKLEDSAMYFCASSLGQGGNEQFFGPGTRLTVL.

CDR3 loop: CASSPKAVAGAPYEQYF. The CDR3 region has the DNA TGCGCCAGCAGCCCGAAGGCTGTAGCGGGAGCCCCCTACGAGCAGTACTTC. The chain recombines TRBV4-3 with TRBJ2-7; 9 bases are a match to TRBD2. The CDR3 is 17 residues long. Germline CDR1 and CDR2: LGHNA and YSLEER. V trimming: 4 bases; J trimming: 2 bases; junction bases outside the gene matches: 12.

J is TRBJ2-5 and V is TRBV5-6, with D uncertain. Trimming took 4 bases from V and 1 from J, leaving 5 bases between them. The CDR3 extends over 12 amino acids. CDR1 and CDR2 from the germline V gene are SGHDT and YYEEEE. This CDR3 is CASSPFQETQYF. For the CDR3, the DNA is TGTGCCAGCAGCCCCTTCCAAGAGACCCAGTACTTC.

This clone has just one count. This chain's CDR3 is CASRLSGSPQYF. In DNA, the CDR3 is TGTGCCAGCAGGCTCTCCGGGTCCCCCCAGTACTTC. This chain connects TRBV28 to TRBJ2-7, with D unclear. Germline CDR1 reads MDHEN; CDR2 reads SYDVKM. Trimming left V 6 bases short and J 10 bases short, with 16 bases between. This CDR3 has 12 residues.

This chain joins TRBV2 and TRBJ1-6, with D uncertain. CDR1 and CDR2 (germline): SNHLY, FYNNEI. The CDR3 is 12 amino acids. V was trimmed by 5 bases and J by 7 bases, leaving 6 bases between them. CDR3 residues: CASSYGNSPLHF. CDR3 sequence (DNA): TGTGCCAGCAGTTATGGCAATTCACCCCTCCACTTT.

The chain has TRBV30 and TRBJ2-3, with TRBD2 matching 7 bases. The CDR3 covers 13 residues. The ends lost 4 bases at V and 5 bases at J; junction bases unmatched: 6. Germline-derived CDR1 and CDR2 are GTSNPN and SVGIG (reference sequence). The CDR3 sequence: CAWTAGAGDTQYF. The CDR3 nucleotides are TGTGCCTGGACTGCGGGAGCGGGAGATACGCAGTATTTT. Complete variable domain (other parts from reference TRBV30 and TRBJ2-3): SQTIHQWPATLVQPVGSPLSLECTVEGTSNPNLYWYRQAAGRGLQLLFYSVGIGQISSEVPQNLSASRPQDRQFILSSKKLLLSDSGFYLCAWTAGAGDTQYFGPGTRLTVL.

This chain links TRBV9 with TRBJ2-3; 12 bases fit TRBD2. Germline CDR1 reads SGDLS; CDR2 reads YYNGEE. Losses at the gene ends were 3 bases for V and 2 bases for J; bases not matched to a gene: 4. The CDR3 totals 16 residues. In DNA form, the CDR3 reads TGTGCCAGCAGCGGATCTAGCGGGGGGGCCACAGATACGCAGTATTTT. Its protein is CASSGSSGGATDTQYF.

On this clone: Within the sample, other DNA sequences also encode this same CDR3. The V gene is TRBV19, the J gene TRBJ1-2; the D gene is possibly TRBD1 (6 bases). The CDR3 sequence is 14 residues long. Trimming cost V 3 bases and J 1 base, with 9 bases left between them. The germline CDR1 and CDR2 sequences are LNHDA and SQIVND (reference sequence). CDR3 nucleotide sequence: TGTGCCAGTAGTATTCACAGGGATAACTATGGCTACACCTTC. This translates into CASSIHRDNYGYTF.

The chain combines TRBV23-1 with TRBJ1-5, with TRBD1 matching 8 bases. TRBV23-1 is marked as an open reading frame, function uncertain. The J segment lost 7 bases and the V segment lost 3 bases, leaving 8 bases of the junction unmatched. This CDR3 spans 15 amino acids. CDR3 in amino acids: CASSHSGQGEQPQHF. In nucleotides, the CDR3 is TGCGCCAGCAGTCATTCCGGACAGGGCGAGCAGCCCCAGCATTTT.

This clone was seen once. A read error may account for a junction end that differs from germline. The CDR3 sequence: CASSIASLDGGGTDTQYF. Written as DNA, the CDR3 is TGTGCCAGCAGCATAGCTTCGCTTGACGGAGGGGGAACAGATACGCAGTATTTT. This chain links TRBV7-9 with TRBJ2-3; possibly TRBD1 or TRBD2 for D (6 bases each). Germline V gene sequence: CDR1 SEHNR, CDR2 FQNEAQ (reference sequence). The CDR3 length is 18 residues.

The chain carries TRBV5-1 and TRBJ2-7; TRBD2 is a possible D gene (5 bases). Germline CDR1 and CDR2: SGHRS and YFSETQ. This CDR3 has 15 amino acids. V shed 0 bases and J shed 2 bases, with 12 bases lying between them. The CDR3 here is CASSLEGNGAYEQYF. CDR3 in DNA: TGCGCCAGCAGCTTGGAAGGGAACGGGGCCTACGAGCAGTACTTC.

This clone came up once. The chain combines TRBV19 with TRBJ1-5; possibly TRBD1 for D (5 bases). Trimming stripped 0 bases from V and 6 bases from J, with 18 bases between. Germline V gene sequence: CDR1 LNHDA, CDR2 SQIVND (reference sequence). CDR3 size: 17 residues. The CDR3 here is CASSIEAGAGPSQPQHF. The CDR3 bases are TGTGCCAGTAGTATAGAGGCTGGGGCGGGTCCCAGTCAGCCCCAGCATTTT.

The J gene is TRBJ2-3, the V gene TRBV5-1, with D perhaps TRBD1 or TRBD2 (5 bases each). Germline loops: CDR1 SGHRS, CDR2 YFSETQ. The V and J ends lost 0 bases and 2 bases respectively, with 7 bases between them. The CDR3 length is 14 residues. CDR3 loop: CASSLDGATDTQYF. Here the CDR3 DNA reads TGCGCCAGCAGCTTGGACGGGGCCACAGATACGCAGTATTTT.

The genes are TRBV5-1 and TRBJ2-7; D possibly corresponds to TRBD1 (5 bases). Trimming pared 4 bases from V and 0 bases from J, leaving 14 bases between. Germline loops: CDR1 SGHRS, CDR2 YFSETQ. This CDR3 has 15 residues. The CDR3 DNA reads as TGCGCCAGCAGCCCAGTAGGGGTTGGCTCCTACGAGCAGTACTTC. Translating gives CASSPVGVGSYEQYF.

This chain joins TRBV11-3 and TRBJ1-4; D is unresolved. The CDR3 extends over 16 amino acids. Germline CDR1 and CDR2: SGHNT and YENEEA. Trimming left V 1 base short and J 8 bases short, with 17 bases between. For the CDR3, the DNA is TGTGCCAGCAGCTTAGGGGATGGGGAAGAGGAAGAAAAACTGTTTTTT. It yields the protein CASSLGDGEEEEKLFF.

As for this clone: The same CDR3 can be traced to other DNA sequences in this sample. In nucleotides, the CDR3 is TGCGCCAGCAGCTTGGTGGTTGCGGGGAACACCGGGGAGCTGTTTTTT. Its protein is CASSLVVAGNTGELFF. This sequence joins TRBV5-1 and TRBJ2-2, with D possibly TRBD2 on 5 matching bases. V shed 0 bases and J shed 1 base, with 10 bases lying between them. Germline lookup yields CDR1 SGHRS and CDR2 YFSETQ. The CDR3 is 16 residues long. Supplemented by reference TRBV5-1 and TRBJ2-2, the full variable domain reads KAGVTQTPRYLIKTRGQQVTLSCSPISGHRSVSWYQQTPGQGLQFLFEYFSETQRNKGNFPGRFSGRQFSNSRSEMNVSTLELGDSALYLCASSLVVAGNTGELFFGEGSRLTVL.

V usage is TRBV18 and J usage is TRBJ1-1, with 7 bases that match TRBD1. The CDR3 length is 16 residues. Trimming took 3 bases from V and 2 from J; bases not matched to a gene: 9. Germline V lookup: CDR1 KGHSH, CDR2 LQKENI. The CDR3 region has the DNA TGTGCCAGCTCACCCACGGGACAGCCAGGTAACACTGAAGCTTTCTTT. This translates into CASSPTGQPGNTEAFF.

This chain links TRBV19 with TRBJ1-3; TRBD1 is a possible D gene (5 bases). The length of the CDR3 is 16 residues. V gave up 7 bases and J gave up 0 bases, with 16 bases separating them. Germline V lookup: CDR1 LNHDA, CDR2 SQIVND (reference sequence). CDR3 in DNA: TGTGCCAGTATGGGGCTGGGGTTATTCTCTGGAAACACCATATATTTT. Translation: CASMGLGLFSGNTIYF.

The chain joins TRBV28 to TRBJ1-5; 9 positions agree with TRBD1. This CDR3 has 15 residues. From germline, CDR1 is MDHEN and CDR2 SYDVKM. Trimming took 3 bases from V and 3 from J; bases not matched to a gene: 3. The DNA of the CDR3 is TGTGCCAGCAGTTTGGGACAGGGCGTCAATCAGCCCCAGCATTTT. Protein: CASSLGQGVNQPQHF.

The rearrangement uses TRBV7-2 and TRBJ1-1; the D gene is possibly TRBD1 (6 bases). Deletions cut 5 bases from V and 5 bases from J, with 18 bases between. This CDR3 region has 15 residues. Germline values: CDR1 SGHTA, CDR2 FQGNSA. CDR3 in DNA: TGTGCCAGCAGCCCTGCGGGGGGGCTCGGGACTGAAGCTTTCTTT. This encodes CASSPAGGLGTEAFF.

The J gene is TRBJ2-2, the V gene TRBV9; perhaps D is TRBD1 or TRBD2 (6 bases each). Trimming left V 6 bases short and J 2 bases short, with 14 bases between. There are 15 residues in the CDR3. Germline assignment: CDR1 SGDLS and CDR2 YYNGEE. CDR3 loop: CASKGGQGNTGELFF. Written as DNA, the CDR3 is TGTGCCAGCAAGGGGGGCCAGGGAAACACCGGGGAGCTGTTTTTT.